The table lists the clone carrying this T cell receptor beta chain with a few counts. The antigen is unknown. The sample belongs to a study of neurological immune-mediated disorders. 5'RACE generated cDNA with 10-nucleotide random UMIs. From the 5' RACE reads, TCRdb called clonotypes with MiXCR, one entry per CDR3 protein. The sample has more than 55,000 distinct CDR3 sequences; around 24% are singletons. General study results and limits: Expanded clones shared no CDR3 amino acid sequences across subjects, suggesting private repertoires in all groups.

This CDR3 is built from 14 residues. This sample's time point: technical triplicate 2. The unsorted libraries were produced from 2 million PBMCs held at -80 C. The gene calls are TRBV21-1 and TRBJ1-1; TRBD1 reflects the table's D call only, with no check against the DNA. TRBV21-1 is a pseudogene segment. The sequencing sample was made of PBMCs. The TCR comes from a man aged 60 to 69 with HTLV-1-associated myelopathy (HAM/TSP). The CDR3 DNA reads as TGTGCCAGCAGCAGCCACCCGGGGAACACTGAAGCTTTCTTT. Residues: CASSSHPGNTEAFF.